This TCR beta chain was identified in a study of blood T cell repertoires in COVID-19. Study-level background: Samples representing acute and convalescent COVID-19 were sourced from the United States, Italy and Spain. PBMCs, B-cell-depleted T cells, or T cells were the source of the cDNA or gDNA that made up the material.

As originally analysed: Amplification from reference gene primers served as the basis for estimated nucleated cell counts. TCRdb's copy holds only in-frame clones and misses some; the assay was immunoSEQ multiplex PCR. D and trimming come from the DNA, and the V and J calls and clone size come from that table. The table includes about 210,000 clones, approximately 91% detected once. CDR1 and CDR2 from the germline V gene are SGHRS and YFSETQ. The CDR3 sequence is 13 residues long. V was pared by 4 bases and J by 0 bases, with 6 bases between. The clonotype comes from a woman between 40 and 50 years old with acute or convalescent COVID-19. The V gene is TRBV5-1, the J gene TRBJ2-3; possibly TRBD2 for D (5 bases). What was sequenced was peripheral blood. The CDR3 region has the DNA TGCGCCAGCAGCCTAGCTAGCACAGATACGCAGTATTTT. Amino acid sequence: CASSLASTDTQYF.